This T cell receptor beta chain appears in the sequencing data of a study of vaccination effects on CD4 cells after COVID-19. Study conclusions and caveats: Clonal contraction was marked in infection- and vaccine-induced clones late after vaccination. Cross-reactivity toward common cold coronaviruses was confined to only 1 of 255 vaccine-induced clones in healthy vaccinees.

Peptide-pool stimulation followed by sequencing identified expanded antigen-specific CD4+ clonotypes in the ViraFEST assay. After roughly ten days in culture, the CD4+ T cells were isolated. Nobody among the vaccine recipients had prior SARS-CoV-2 infection (nucleocapsid antibodies were negative). A half-volume exchange with IL-2 medium occurred on days 3 and 7. Comment on this clone: Its specificity is not known.

V shed 6 bases and J shed 1 base, with 9 bases lying between them. Germline CDR1 MDHEN, CDR2 SYDVKM. This CDR3 region has 14 residues. TCRdb's table, derived via immunoSEQ multiplex PCR, lists solely in-frame clones and lacks some. The data contain some 65,000 clones, 70% to 80% of them singletons. The chain has TRBV28 and TRBJ1-4; D is perhaps TRBD1 (6 bases). The sequence derives from a human donor who received a COVID-19 vaccine. The sample was CD4+ T cells from PBMCs cultured with HCoV-NL63 spike peptides, taken before COVID-19 vaccination. The CDR3 sequence: CASRDSLTNEKLFF. Here the CDR3 DNA reads TGTGCCAGCAGGGACAGCCTAACTAATGAAAAACTGTTTTTT.